A selection of T cell receptor beta chains follows, all from one sample in a study of shared clonotypes between healthy human individuals. Measured with immunoSEQ multiplex PCR; TCRdb has only the in-frame clones, and not every one. Of over a million clones in the sample, 60% to 80% were seen once. Sequencing was carried out using memory CD4+ T cells sorted from blood. These receptors all stem from a man younger than 35 in good health. The CDR3 runs from the conserved cysteine through the conserved F or W. A D gene is named only where the DNA matches it firmly. Size is stated for part of the rows, as once, few or many counts, or as a class when the clone is expanded.

D gene,clone size,V gene,J gene,CDR3 protein,CDR3 DNA
NA,NA,TRBV11-2,TRBJ2-3,CASSSGSTDTQYF,TGTGCCAGCAGCTCGGGGAGCACAGATACGCAGTATTTT
TRBD1,NA,TRBV10-2,TRBJ1-2,CASGQGRNNYGYTF,TGCGCCAGCGGACAGGGGCGAAATAACTATGGCTACACCTTC
NA,NA,TRBV7-2,TRBJ1-4,CASSRAAGKFEKLFF,TGTGCCAGCAGTCGGGCGGCAGGCAAATTTGAAAAACTGTTTTTT
TRBD2,NA,TRBV28,TRBJ2-1,CASSSPSGGPYNEQFF,TGTGCCAGCAGCTCCCCTAGCGGGGGGCCCTACAATGAGCAGTTCTTC
NA,NA,TRBV5-1,TRBJ1-3,CASSFQDSGNTIYF,TGCGCCAGCAGCTTCCAAGACTCTGGAAACACCATATATTTT
NA,NA,TRBV6-6,TRBJ1-1,CASSYSIQGLAEAFF,TGTGCCAGCAGTTACTCGATTCAGGGGCTGGCTGAAGCTTTCTTT
NA,NA,TRBV30,TRBJ1-1,CAWSASGGTEAFF,TGTGCCTGGAGCGCCTCGGGGGGCACTGAAGCTTTCTTT
NA,NA,TRBV27,TRBJ2-7,CASSLGRGGFYEQYF,TGTGCCAGCAGTTTAGGCAGGGGGGGATTCTACGAGCAGTACTTC
NA,NA,TRBV2,TRBJ2-3,CASSGGPTPTQYF,TGTGCCAGCAGTGGGGGCCCAACACCAACGCAGTATTTT
TRBD2,few,TRBV5-1,TRBJ2-5,CASSLNTGTSIKETQYF,TGCGCCAGCAGCTTGAACACCGGGACTAGCATTAAAGAGACCCAGTACTTC
NA,NA,TRBV2,TRBJ1-2,CASSAEGTSGYTF,TGTGCCAGCAGTGCTGAGGGTACAAGCGGCTACACCTTC
NA,NA,TRBV19,TRBJ2-7,CASSIDLQGRSYEQYF,TGTGCCAGTAGTATAGATCTACAGGGCCGCTCCTACGAGCAGTACTTC
NA,NA,TRBV28,TRBJ1-5,CASHSYSNQPQHF,TGTGCCAGTCACAGTTATAGCAATCAGCCCCAGCATTTT
NA,NA,TRBV4-1,TRBJ1-6,CASSQEETGYSPLHF,TGCGCCAGCAGCCAAGAAGAGACAGGTTATTCACCCCTCCACTTT
NA,NA,TRBV18,TRBJ1-1,CASSPKDMNTEAFF,TGTGCCAGCTCACCCAAGGACATGAACACTGAAGCTTTCTTT
TRBD2,many,TRBV6-1,TRBJ2-1,CASSEGGSFNEQFF,TGTGCCAGCAGTGAAGGCGGGAGCTTTAATGAGCAGTTCTTC
NA,NA,TRBV5-8,TRBJ1-5,CASSLAPQPQHF,TGTGCCAGCAGCTTGGCCCCTCAGCCCCAGCATTTT
NA,NA,TRBV10-3,TRBJ1-3,CAIQGIYGNTIYF,TGTGCCATTCAGGGGATTTATGGAAACACCATATATTTT
NA,NA,TRBV9,TRBJ1-1,CASSLGVDTEAFF,TGTGCCAGCAGCCTGGGGGTGGACACTGAAGCTTTCTTT
NA,NA,TRBV5-5,TRBJ1-5,CASSLVDGANQPQHF,TGTGCCAGCAGCTTGGTGGACGGAGCCAATCAGCCCCAGCATTTT
NA,once,TRBV5-1,TRBJ1-1,CASSRTGFPEAFF,TGCGCCAGCAGCCGCACAGGATTCCCTGAAGCTTTCTTT
NA,NA,TRBV18,TRBJ1-1,CASSPTQLGRARTEAFF,TGTGCCAGCTCTCCCACACAGTTGGGCAGGGCGAGGACTGAAGCTTTCTTT